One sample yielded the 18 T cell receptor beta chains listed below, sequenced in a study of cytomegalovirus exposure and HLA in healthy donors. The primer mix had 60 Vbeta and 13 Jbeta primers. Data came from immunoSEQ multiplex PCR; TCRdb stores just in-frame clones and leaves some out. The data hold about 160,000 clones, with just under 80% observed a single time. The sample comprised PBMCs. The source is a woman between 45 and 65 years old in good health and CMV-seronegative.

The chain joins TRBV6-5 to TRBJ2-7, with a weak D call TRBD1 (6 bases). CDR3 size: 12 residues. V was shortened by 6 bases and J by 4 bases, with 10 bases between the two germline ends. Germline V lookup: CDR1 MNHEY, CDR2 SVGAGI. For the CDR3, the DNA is TGTGCCAGCAGCGGACAGCTATACGAGCAGTACTTC. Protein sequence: CASSGQLYEQYF.

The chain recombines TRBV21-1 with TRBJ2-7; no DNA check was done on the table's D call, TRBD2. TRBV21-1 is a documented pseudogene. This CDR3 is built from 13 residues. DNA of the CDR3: TGTGCCAGCAGCAAAGCCTCCCTTATCGAGCAGTACTTC. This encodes CASSKASLIEQYF.

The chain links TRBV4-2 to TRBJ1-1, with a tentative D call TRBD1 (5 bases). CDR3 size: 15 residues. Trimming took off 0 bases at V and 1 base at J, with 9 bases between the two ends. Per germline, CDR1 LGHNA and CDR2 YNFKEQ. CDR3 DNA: TGTGCCAGCAGCCAAGATCTAGGGGAGAACACTGAAGCTTTCTTT. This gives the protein CASSQDLGENTEAFF.

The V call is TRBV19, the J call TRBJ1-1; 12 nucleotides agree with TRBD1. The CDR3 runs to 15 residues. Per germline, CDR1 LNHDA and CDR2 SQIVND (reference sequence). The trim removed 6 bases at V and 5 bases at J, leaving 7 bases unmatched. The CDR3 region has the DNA TGTGCCAGTAGGCCGGGACAGGGGGCAGGGACTGAAGCTTTCTTT. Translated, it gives CASRPGQGAGTEAFF.

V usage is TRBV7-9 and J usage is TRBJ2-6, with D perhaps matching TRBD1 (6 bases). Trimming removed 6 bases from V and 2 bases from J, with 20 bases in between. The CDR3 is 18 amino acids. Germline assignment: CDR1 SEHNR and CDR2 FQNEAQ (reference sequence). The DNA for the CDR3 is TGTGCCAGCAGTCGCCCCCGACAGGAAGTAGCTGGGGCCAACGTCCTGACTTTC. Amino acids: CASSRPRQEVAGANVLTF.

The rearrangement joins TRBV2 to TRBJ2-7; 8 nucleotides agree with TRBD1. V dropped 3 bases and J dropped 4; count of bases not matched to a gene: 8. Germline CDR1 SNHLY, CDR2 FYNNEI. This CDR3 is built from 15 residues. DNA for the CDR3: TGTGCCAGCAGTGATATCGGGACAGGCCGTTACGAGCAGTACTTC. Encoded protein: CASSDIGTGRYEQYF. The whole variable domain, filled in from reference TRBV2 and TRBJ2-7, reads EPEVTQTPSHQVTQMGQEVILRCVPISNHLYFYWYRQILGQKVEFLVSFYNNEISEKSEIFDDQFSVERPDGSNFTLKIRSTKLEDSAMYFCASSDIGTGRYEQYFGPGTRLTVT.

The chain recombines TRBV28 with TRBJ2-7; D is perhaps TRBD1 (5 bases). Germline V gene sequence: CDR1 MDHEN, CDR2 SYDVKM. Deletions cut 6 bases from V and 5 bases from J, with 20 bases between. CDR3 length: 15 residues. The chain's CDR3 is CASSQPGHGVHEQYF. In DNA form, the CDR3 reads TGTGCCAGCAGCCAACCCGGACATGGGGTCCACGAGCAGTACTTC.

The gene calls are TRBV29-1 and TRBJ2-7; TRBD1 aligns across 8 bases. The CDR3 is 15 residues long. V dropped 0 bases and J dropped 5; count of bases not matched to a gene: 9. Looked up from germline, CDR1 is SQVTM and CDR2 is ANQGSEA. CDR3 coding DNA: TGCAGCGTTGAAGACCCCCCAGGGGGCTCGAACGAGCAGTACTTC. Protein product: CSVEDPPGGSNEQYF.

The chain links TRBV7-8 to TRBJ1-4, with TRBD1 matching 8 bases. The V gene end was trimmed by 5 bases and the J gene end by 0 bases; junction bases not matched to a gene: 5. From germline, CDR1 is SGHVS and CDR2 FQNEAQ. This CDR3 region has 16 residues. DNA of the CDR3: TGTGCCAGCAGCGGACGACAGGGGACAACTAATGAAAAACTGTTTTTT. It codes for CASSGRQGTTNEKLFF.

The DNA for the CDR3 is TGTGCCAGCAGCGGACATTTGACAGGGTCGGGGACAGATACGCAGTATTTT. Translation gives CASSGHLTGSGTDTQYF. The V call is TRBV9, the J call TRBJ2-3; 7 bases align to TRBD1. V trimming: 3 bases; J trimming: 3 bases; junction bases outside the gene matches: 13. This CDR3 has 17 amino acids. The germline gives CDR1 SGDLS, CDR2 YYNGEE.

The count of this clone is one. The CDR3 loop reads CASSSTIGQGYEQYF. The CDR3 DNA reads TGTGCCAGCAGCTCTACAATCGGACAGGGCTACGAGCAGTACTTC. The chain uses TRBV7-2 and TRBJ2-7, with TRBD1 matching 8 bases. This CDR3 spans 15 amino acids. With V trimmed by 4 bases and J by 3 bases, 8 bases remained unmatched. CDR1 SGHTA and CDR2 FQGNSA come from the germline V gene. Full variable domain (remainder filled in from reference TRBV7-2 and TRBJ2-7): GAGVSQSPSNKVTEKGKDVELRCDPISGHTALYWYRQSLGQGLEFLIYFQGNSAPDKSGLPSDRFSAERTGGSVSTLTIQRTQQEDSAVYLCASSSTIGQGYEQYFGPGTRLTVT.

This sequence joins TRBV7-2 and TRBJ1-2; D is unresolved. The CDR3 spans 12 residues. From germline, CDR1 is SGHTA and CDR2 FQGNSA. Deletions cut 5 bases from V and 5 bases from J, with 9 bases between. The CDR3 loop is CASSTRAYGYTF. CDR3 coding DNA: TGTGCCAGCAGCACGAGGGCTTATGGCTACACCTTC.

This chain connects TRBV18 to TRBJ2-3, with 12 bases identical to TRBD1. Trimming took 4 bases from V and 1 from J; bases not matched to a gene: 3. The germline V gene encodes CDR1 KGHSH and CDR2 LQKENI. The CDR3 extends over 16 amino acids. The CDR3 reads CASSLGTGGGTDTQYF. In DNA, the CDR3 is TGTGCCAGCTCACTCGGGACAGGGGGCGGCACAGATACGCAGTATTTT.

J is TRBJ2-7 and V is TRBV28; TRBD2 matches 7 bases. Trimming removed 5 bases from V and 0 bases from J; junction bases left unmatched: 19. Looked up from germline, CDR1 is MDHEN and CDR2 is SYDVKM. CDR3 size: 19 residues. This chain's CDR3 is CASSRFGRVGVSGSYEQYF. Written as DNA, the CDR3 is TGTGCCAGCAGTCGCTTTGGGAGGGTCGGGGTTTCGGGCTCCTACGAGCAGTACTTC.

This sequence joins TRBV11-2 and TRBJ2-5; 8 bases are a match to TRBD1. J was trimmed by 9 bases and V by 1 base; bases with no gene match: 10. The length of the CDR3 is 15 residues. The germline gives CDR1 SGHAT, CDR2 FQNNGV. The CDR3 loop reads CASSLGGDRPRAQYF. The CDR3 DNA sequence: TGTGCCAGCAGCTTAGGGGGGGACAGGCCCCGGGCCCAGTACTTC.

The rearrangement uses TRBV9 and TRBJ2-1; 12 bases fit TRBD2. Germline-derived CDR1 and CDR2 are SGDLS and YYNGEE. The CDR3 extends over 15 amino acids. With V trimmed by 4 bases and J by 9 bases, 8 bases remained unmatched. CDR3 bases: TGTGCCAGCAGCCCAACTAGCGGGGGGCAGGGTGAGCAGTTCTTC. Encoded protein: CASSPTSGGQGEQFF.

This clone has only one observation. CDR3 residues: CASSLRQGDYGYTF. In DNA form, the CDR3 reads TGTGCCAGCAGCTTAAGACAGGGGGACTATGGCTACACCTTC. The chain joins TRBV7-2 to TRBJ1-2; 9 nucleotides line up with TRBD1. V dropped 2 bases and J dropped 3; count of bases not matched to a gene: 1. The CDR3 sequence is 14 residues long. From germline, CDR1 is SGHTA and CDR2 FQGNSA.

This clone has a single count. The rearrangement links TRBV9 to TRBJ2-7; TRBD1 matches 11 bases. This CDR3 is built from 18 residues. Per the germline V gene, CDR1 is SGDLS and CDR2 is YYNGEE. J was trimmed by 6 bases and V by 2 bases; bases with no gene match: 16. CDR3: CASSVGKGQGALRVEQYF. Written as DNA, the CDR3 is TGTGCCAGCAGCGTCGGAAAAGGACAGGGGGCGCTGAGGGTCGAGCAGTACTTC.